Each of the 13 T cell receptor beta chains below was sequenced from the same sample in a study of molecular identifiers for immune sequencing clone quantification. TCRdb itself ran the PCR reads through MiXCR, one entry per CDR3 protein. The data contain 400,000 to 600,000 distinct CDR3 sequences, around 23% of them singletons. Sequencing input: naive CD8+ T cells from blood, with Jurkat cell RNA spiked in. Described subset: FACS-sorted CD8+CD4-CCR7+CD45RA+ naive T cells. The receptors originated from a human donor in good health. Some libraries in this study had Jurkat cell RNA spiked in.

CDR3 sequence reads: CSFKQGFGELFF. As DNA, the CDR3 is TGCAGCTTTAAACAGGGGTTCGGGGAGCTGTTTTTT. This rearrangement joins TRBV29-1 to TRBJ2-2; 7 bases line up with TRBD1. CDR1 and CDR2 (germline): SQVTM, ANQGSEA. This CDR3 is built from 12 residues. V was clipped by 8 bases and J by 7 bases; unmatched bases: 7.

The table lists this clonotype with many counts. The junction differs from germline at one of its ends, possibly a read error. The chain has TRBV5-1 and TRBJ1-1, with D possibly matching TRBD1 (6 bases). Germline loops: CDR1 SGHRS, CDR2 YFSETQ. This CDR3 region has 13 residues. In DNA, the CDR3 is TGTGCCAGCAGCTTAGGGGGGGCGGCTGAAGCTTTCTTT. Its translation: CASSLGGAAEAFF.

Comment on this clonotype: A much larger clone is a single base away; this may be a read error. The genes are TRBV28 and TRBJ2-6; no firm D call. In germline, CDR1 is MDHEN, CDR2 SYDVKM. There are 17 residues in the CDR3. The V and J ends lost 6 bases and 2 bases respectively, with 17 bases between them. This chain's CDR3 is CASSQEAPFTGANVLTF. The CDR3 DNA follows: TGTGCCAGCAGCCAAGAAGCGCCCTTCACTGGGGCCAACGTCCTGACTTTC.

In its sample, this clonotype was seen many times. DNA of the CDR3: TGTGCCTGGAGTCCTGGGACAGGGGGCGAGCAGTACTTC. Translating gives CAWSPGTGGEQYF. The chain couples TRBV30 to TRBJ2-7; 11 bases map to TRBD1. The V segment lost 2 bases and the J segment 6 bases; nucleotides outside the gene matches: 3. Germline assignment: CDR1 GTSNPN and CDR2 SVGIG (reference sequence). This CDR3 is 13 amino acids long.

This clonotype appeared a few times. The chain combines TRBV3-1 with TRBJ1-4; D remains ambiguous. From germline, CDR1 is LGHDT and CDR2 YNNKEL (reference sequence). Deletions cut 0 bases from V and 1 base from J, with 9 bases between. The CDR3 spans 16 residues. The CDR3 sequence is CASSQETRRTNEKLFF. CDR3 bases: TGTGCCAGCAGCCAAGAGACTCGGAGAACTAATGAAAAACTGTTTTTT.

The chain recombines TRBV6-5 with TRBJ2-7, with 7 bases fitting TRBD1. In germline, CDR1 is MNHEY, CDR2 SVGAGI. The CDR3 loop spans 12 amino acids. J lost 6 bases, V lost 6 bases, and 5 bases had no gene match. The CDR3 is CASRDRSLEQYF. DNA of the CDR3: TGTGCCAGCAGGGACAGGAGCCTCGAGCAGTACTTC.

This clonotype was found a few times. The rearrangement uses TRBV12-3 or TRBV12-4 and TRBJ1-6; TRBD1 matches 7 bases. CDR3 length: 19 residues. V lost 2 bases and J lost 4; bases outside the gene matches: 14. CDR3 sequence: CASSLRNLAEQGYNSPLHF. CDR3 nucleotide sequence: TGTGCCAGCAGTTTAAGGAATCTCGCCGAACAGGGGTATAATTCACCCCTCCACTTT.

This clonotype was counted at least ten times. The limits of the CDR3 on the DNA are not certain, so only TCRdb's listed CDR3 is given. This sequence joins TRBV12-3 or TRBV12-4 and TRBJ1-1; TRBD1, as called in the table, went unchecked against the DNA. The CDR3 is 12 amino acids long, termini counted. CDR3 protein: CASTQWAIGTFF.

This clonotype has a count of ten or more. The chain carries TRBV29-1 and TRBJ2-3; 9 bases fit TRBD1. The germline V gene has CDR1 SQVTM and CDR2 ANQGSEA. The CDR3 contains 16 residues. V lost 4 bases to trimming and J lost 3 bases; unmatched junction nucleotides: 11. The CDR3 region has the DNA TGCAGCGTTGCCGGGACAGGGATCTCTTGGACAGATACGCAGTATTTT. It specifies CSVAGTGISWTDTQYF.

J is TRBJ2-3 and V is TRBV27; D gene ambiguous. The germline CDR1 and CDR2 sequences are MNHEY and SMNVEV (reference sequence). With 9 bases removed from V and 1 base from J, the gap between germline ends came to 11 bases. This CDR3 is 13 amino acids long. CDR3 loop: CARKRPGTDTQYF. The CDR3, as DNA: TGTGCCAGGAAGCGCCCCGGCACAGATACGCAGTATTTT.

In its sample, this clonotype was seen many times. The genes are TRBV7-9 and TRBJ1-1, with TRBD1 as a possible D gene (5 bases). This CDR3 has 17 amino acids. V was pared by 1 base and J by 0 bases, with 15 bases between. Germline loops: CDR1 SEHNR, CDR2 FQNEAQ (reference sequence). The CDR3 sequence is CASSLVPGWGMNTEAFF. For the CDR3, the DNA is TGTGCCAGCAGCTTAGTTCCGGGGTGGGGGATGAACACTGAAGCTTTCTTT.

There are a few counts of this clonotype. The genes are TRBV3-1 and TRBJ2-3, with TRBD2 matching 14 bases. The length of the CDR3 is 18 residues. Trimming took 4 bases from V and 6 from J; bases not matched to a gene: 12. Germline CDR1 and CDR2: LGHDT and YNNKEL (reference sequence). The CDR3 nucleotides are TGTGCCAGCAGCCCCCGACTAGCGGGAGGGCTGGCGGGCGATACGCAGTATTTT. This gives the protein CASSPRLAGGLAGDTQYF.

This sequence joins TRBV7-2 and TRBJ1-5, with unresolved D. The V and J ends lost 2 bases and 2 bases respectively, with 10 bases between them. This CDR3 comprises 15 residues. The germline V gene has CDR1 SGHTA and CDR2 FQGNSA. The CDR3 coding sequence is TGTGCCAGCAGCTTATTTGATGGGGGCAATCAGCCCCAGCATTTT. Protein product: CASSLFDGGNQPQHF. Full variable domain (rest looked up from reference TRBV7-2 and TRBJ1-5): GAGVSQSPSNKVTEKGKDVELRCDPISGHTALYWYRQSLGQGLEFLIYFQGNSAPDKSGLPSDRFSAERTGGSVSTLTIQRTQQEDSAVYLCASSLFDGGNQPQHFGDGTRLSIL.